Listed below are T cell receptor beta chains from one sample, sequenced in a study of T cell repertoires in cytomegalovirus infection. For these TCRs, the target antigens are not known. Via MiXCR, TCRdb re-called the reads, giving one row per CDR3 protein. The sample records about 480,000 distinct CDR3 sequences, about 33% being singletons. The source material was cultured PBMCs, sampled from culture after CMV antigen stimulation. Receptors originate from a human donor in good health (CMV status not recorded). Some clones in this sample may be carry-over from other donors' samples. The CDR3 runs from the conserved cysteine through the conserved F or W. The D gene is left open where the match is weak. Part of the rows lack a size; the others show once, few, many or a class for expanded clones.

d_gene,j_gene,abundance,v_gene,CDR3nt,CDR3aa
NA,TRBJ2-7,few,TRBV28,TGTGCCAGCAGTAACAGGGTAGGGTACGAGCAGTACTTC,CASSNRVGYEQYF
NA,TRBJ2-5,few,TRBV2,TGTGCCAGCAATGCTTTCGAGACCCAGTACTTC,CASNAFETQYF
NA,TRBJ2-7,few,TRBV7-9,TGTGCCAGCAGCTTAGGCCCTGGGAACGAGCAGTACTTC,CASSLGPGNEQYF
TRBD1,TRBJ1-2,NA,TRBV7-6,TGTGCCAGCAGCTTCCTGGGGGGACAGAACTATGGCTACACCTTC,CASSFLGGQNYGYTF
TRBD2,TRBJ2-1,few,TRBV4-1,TGCGCCAGCAGCCAGGCCTCCGGGACTAGCTCCTACAATGAGCAGTTCTTC,CASSQASGTSSYNEQFF
NA,TRBJ2-1,few,TRBV6-1,TGTGCCAGCAGTCAAGACGGTTTTCTCGGCTATGAGCAGTTCTTC,CASSQDGFLGYEQFF
TRBD1,TRBJ1-1,NA,TRBV6-2/TRBV6-3,TGTGCCAGCAGTTACGGGACAGGGTCGGACACCACTGAAGCTTTCTTT,CASSYGTGSDTTEAFF
TRBD2,TRBJ2-1,many,TRBV7-2,TGTGCCAGCAGCCTAGCCCCGGGACTAGCCATTGAGCAGTTCTTC,CASSLAPGLAIEQFF
TRBD2,TRBJ2-1,NA,TRBV15,TGTGCCACCAGCAGAGATGAGCTAGCGGGGCTCTACAATGAGCAGTTCTTC,CATSRDELAGLYNEQFF
TRBD2,TRBJ2-2,NA,TRBV7-2,TGTGCCAGCAGCTTAACTAGCGGCTACACCGGGGAGCTGTTTTTT,CASSLTSGYTGELFF
NA,TRBJ1-5,NA,TRBV30,TGTGCCTGGAGTGTACGGGGCAATCAGCCCCAGCATTTT,CAWSVRGNQPQHF
TRBD2,TRBJ2-7,many,TRBV10-3,TGTGCCATCAGTGAGAGCGGGACTAGTAACGAGCAGTACTTC,CAISESGTSNEQYF
NA,TRBJ2-1,NA,TRBV7-2,TGTGCCAGCAGCGGGCGGGGCGTTGAGCAGTTCTTC,CASSGRGVEQFF
TRBD2,TRBJ2-1,NA,TRBV6-5,TGTGCCTCGGGGGGGGTAGGGGGTATTTACAATGAGCAGTTCTTC,CASGGVGGIYNEQFF
TRBD2,TRBJ2-5,NA,TRBV28,TGTGCCAGCAGTGTTAGCGGGAGGGTTAGCTTGGAGACCCAGTACTTC,CASSVSGRVSLETQYF